These 30 T cell receptor beta chains were sequenced from one sample in a study of OX40 agonist ivuxolimab in advanced cancers. Repertoires were generated with immunoSEQ multiplex PCR, while TCRdb's copy carries only in-frame clones and drops some. The table lists 90,000 to 120,000 clones, about 91% of them singletons. The material sequenced was CD4+ or CD8+ T cells sorted from blood, taken in a trial of the OX40 agonist ivuxolimab. The receptors originated from an adult with an advanced solid tumor such as melanoma, head and neck, liver or kidney cancer.

This chain uses TRBV25-1 with TRBJ2-7; TRBD2 might be the D (6 bases). This CDR3 contains 16 residues. V was trimmed by 3 bases and J by 2 bases, leaving 17 bases between them. Germline CDR1 and CDR2: MGHDK and SYGVNS. The CDR3, as DNA: TGTGCCAGCAGTGACTCCCGGGACTCCCAGGCCTACGAGCAGTACTTC. It yields the protein CASSDSRDSQAYEQYF.

The chain links TRBV27 to TRBJ2-1; perhaps TRBD1 as D (6 bases). Germline V gives CDR1 MNHEY, CDR2 SMNVEV (reference sequence). Trimming removed 6 bases at V and 3 bases at J, with 24 bases between. The CDR3 is 18 residues long. CDR3 amino acids: CASSLSAAGAKFYNEQFF. The CDR3 DNA is TGTGCCAGCAGCCTCTCGGCGGCAGGGGCCAAATTCTACAATGAGCAGTTCTTC.

This clone came up once. At one boundary the junction diverges from the germline segment, which might be a read error. The rearrangement joins TRBV2 to TRBJ2-5, with D possibly being TRBD1 (6 bases). The germline gives CDR1 SNHLY, CDR2 FYNNEI. This CDR3 region has 13 residues. Here the CDR3 reads CASRPGQFGVTDF. CDR3 DNA sequence: TGTGCCAGCAGGCCTGGACAGTTTGGCGTTACCGACTTC.

The chain combines TRBV2 with TRBJ2-7; a possible D gene is TRBD1 (5 bases). The CDR3 covers 14 residues. The germline V and J ends were trimmed by 5 bases and 0 bases, with 11 bases remaining between them. The germline CDR1 and CDR2 sequences are SNHLY and FYNNEI. CDR3 DNA sequence: TGTGCCAGCAGTCCAGACAGAGGCTCCTACGAGCAGTACTTC. This gives the protein CASSPDRGSYEQYF.

This clone has only a few counts. J is TRBJ1-2 and V is TRBV10-3; 7 bases line up with TRBD1. Germline V gene data show CDR1 as ENHRY and CDR2 as SYGVKD. With 4 bases clipped from V and 4 bases from J, the junction kept 3 bases outside the gene matches. This CDR3 is built from 13 residues. The CDR3 sequence is CAISGDSLYGYTF. DNA of the CDR3: TGTGCCATCAGTGGGGACAGTCTCTATGGCTACACCTTC.

The chain carries TRBV28 and TRBJ2-5, with D perhaps TRBD1 or TRBD2 (6 bases each). The CDR3 totals 13 residues. CDR1 and CDR2 (germline): MDHEN, SYDVKM. Trimming removed 4 bases from V and 5 bases from J, with 11 bases in between. The CDR3 loop is CASSSGGRETQYF. The CDR3 bases are TGTGCCAGCAGTTCTGGGGGGCGGGAGACCCAGTACTTC.

This sequence joins TRBV7-8 and TRBJ2-4; 7 nucleotides match TRBD2. With V trimmed by 5 bases and J by 3 bases, 7 bases remained unmatched. The CDR3 runs 15 residues. Germline loops: CDR1 SGHVS, CDR2 FQNEAQ. CDR3 DNA sequence: TGTGCCAGCAGCGGCCGGGGGGATGACAAAAACATTCAGTACTTC. Its protein is CASSGRGDDKNIQYF.

The chain links TRBV9 to TRBJ1-1, with 8 bases lining up with TRBD1. Per germline, CDR1 SGDLS and CDR2 YYNGEE. CDR3 size: 16 residues. J gave up 1 base and V 3 bases, and 8 bases lay outside the gene matches. The CDR3 region has the DNA TGTGCCAGCAGCGCCGCAGGGGGCCTAGGGAACACTGAAGCTTTCTTT. Translated: CASSAAGGLGNTEAFF.

This clone was observed a single time. This chain links TRBV5-1 with TRBJ2-7; D is ambiguous. The CDR3 sequence is 14 residues long. Germline CDR1 SGHRS, CDR2 YFSETQ. V was cut by 5 bases and J by 2 bases, with 14 bases left in between. The CDR3 protein is CASRERGTTYEQYF. DNA for the CDR3: TGCGCCAGCAGAGAAAGAGGTACCACCTACGAGCAGTACTTC.

For this clone: This CDR3 is also generated by other DNA sequences in the sample. This rearrangement joins TRBV7-9 to TRBJ2-7; 8 nucleotides agree with TRBD2. Germline V gives CDR1 SEHNR, CDR2 FQNEAQ (reference sequence). The CDR3 length is 15 residues. J gave up 0 bases and V 2 bases, and 3 bases lay outside the gene matches. CDR3 sequence reads: CASSLTGTSSYEQYF. In DNA, the CDR3 is TGTGCCAGCAGCTTAACCGGGACTAGCTCCTACGAGCAGTACTTC.

Note on this clone: Within the sample, other DNA sequences also encode this same CDR3. This rearrangement joins TRBV11-3 to TRBJ2-7; 8 bases are a match to TRBD1. Germline-derived CDR1 and CDR2 are SGHNT and YENEEA. The ends lost 5 bases at V and 3 bases at J; junction bases unmatched: 6. The CDR3 runs 14 residues. CDR3 DNA: TGTGCCAGCAGCCTGACAGGGGCGAGCTACGAGCAGTACTTC. Translation gives CASSLTGASYEQYF.

The CDR3 sequence is CAISPQGSGTFGSYNEQFF. DNA of the CDR3: TGTGCCATCAGTCCCCAAGGGAGCGGGACCTTTGGATCCTACAATGAGCAGTTCTTC. The V and J genes are TRBV10-3 and TRBJ2-1; TRBD2 agrees at 7 bases. Germline V gene data show CDR1 as ENHRY and CDR2 as SYGVKD. The V segment lost 5 bases and the J segment 1 base; nucleotides outside the gene matches: 17. This CDR3 contains 19 residues.

V usage is TRBV14 and J usage is TRBJ2-1; 10 bases match TRBD2. The CDR3 runs to 16 residues. The J segment lost 7 bases and the V segment lost 4 bases, leaving 10 bases of the junction unmatched. Looked up from germline, CDR1 is SGHDN and CDR2 is FVKESK. The chain's CDR3 is CASSLPRLAGINEQFF. The DNA of the CDR3 is TGTGCCAGCAGCCTACCCAGACTAGCGGGTATAAATGAGCAGTTCTTC.

The V call is TRBV4-2, the J call TRBJ2-1; TRBD2 matches at 8 bases. Germline lookup yields CDR1 LGHNA and CDR2 YNFKEQ. The CDR3 spans 17 residues. With V trimmed by 0 bases and J by 6 bases, 10 bases remained unmatched. The CDR3 DNA is TGTGCCAGCAGCCAAGAAAGGACCCGGACTAGCTTCAATGAGCAGTTCTTC. It specifies CASSQERTRTSFNEQFF.

This rearrangement joins TRBV7-9 to TRBJ1-2, with TRBD1 matching over 7 bases. This CDR3 has 12 amino acids. With 6 bases clipped from V and 8 bases from J, the junction kept 6 bases outside the gene matches. From germline, CDR1 is SEHNR and CDR2 FQNEAQ (reference sequence). CDR3 in amino acids: CASRLQGRGYTF. The CDR3 nucleotides are TGTGCCAGCAGGTTACAGGGGCGAGGCTACACCTTC.

The rearrangement links TRBV11-3 to TRBJ1-1; D is perhaps TRBD1 (5 bases). This CDR3 comprises 14 residues. Trimming removed 3 bases from V and 3 bases from J, with 11 bases in between. CDR1 is SGHNT, CDR2 YENEEA, per germline. CDR3 DNA: TGTGCCAGCAGCTTCGGGGACGGATACACTGAAGCTTTCTTT. Encoded protein: CASSFGDGYTEAFF.

This clone was observed a handful of times. CDR3 region: CASSDVSGGGTDTQYF. For the CDR3, the DNA is TGTGCCAGCAGTGACGTGTCGGGAGGGGGGACAGATACGCAGTATTTT. The chain links TRBV6-4 to TRBJ2-3; 8 bases are shared with TRBD2. The germline gives CDR1 MRHNA, CDR2 SNTAGT. The J segment lost 3 bases and the V segment lost 2 bases, leaving 7 bases of the junction unmatched. The CDR3 extends over 16 amino acids.

The J gene is TRBJ2-7, the V gene TRBV6-1; 8 bases align to TRBD1. The CDR3 is 13 residues long. CDR1 and CDR2 from the germline V gene are MNHNS and SASEGT. With V trimmed by 9 bases and J by 2 bases, 6 bases remained unmatched. The CDR3 is CASGQGDAYEQYF. The CDR3 DNA reads as TGTGCCAGTGGACAGGGAGATGCCTACGAGCAGTACTTC.

The chain carries TRBV6-6 and TRBJ1-5; 10 bases agree with TRBD1. Germline V gene data show CDR1 as MNHNY and CDR2 as SVGAGI (reference sequence). This CDR3 comprises 15 residues. V lost 7 bases to trimming and J lost 5 bases; unmatched junction nucleotides: 8. CDR3: CASTLTGGSHQPQHF. DNA of the CDR3: TGTGCCAGCACCTTGACAGGGGGCTCCCATCAGCCCCAGCATTTT.

The V and J genes are TRBV7-8 and TRBJ1-1; the match to TRBD1 covers 8 bases. The V gene end was trimmed by 0 bases and the J gene end by 1 base; junction bases not matched to a gene: 1. Germline V lookup: CDR1 SGHVS, CDR2 FQNEAQ. CDR3 length: 15 residues. The CDR3 spells CASSLAGTGNTEAFF. The CDR3 bases are TGTGCCAGCAGCTTAGCGGGGACAGGGAACACTGAAGCTTTCTTT.

The chain is built from TRBV7-6 and TRBJ1-5; no reliable D call. Germline V gives CDR1 SGHVS, CDR2 FNYEAQ. V was cut by 1 base and J by 6 bases, with 4 bases left in between. CDR3 length: 12 residues. Here the CDR3 DNA reads TGTGCCAGCAGCTTAGTTGGTCAGCCCCAGCATTTT. This encodes CASSLVGQPQHF.

The V call is TRBV7-2, the J call TRBJ2-5; tentative D call: TRBD1 (6 bases). This CDR3 comprises 14 residues. Germline V gene lookup returns CDR1 SGHTA and CDR2 FQGNSA. V was cut by 1 base and J by 4 bases, with 10 bases left in between. The CDR3 region is CASSLGLGGETQYF. CDR3 nucleotide sequence: TGTGCCAGCAGCTTAGGGCTAGGGGGAGAGACCCAGTACTTC.

J is TRBJ2-1 and V is TRBV19, with 9 bases aligning to TRBD1. The ends lost 5 bases at V and 8 bases at J; junction bases unmatched: 4. Germline CDR1 reads LNHDA; CDR2 reads SQIVND (reference sequence). This CDR3 contains 13 residues. The CDR3 sequence: CASSLQGAYEQFF. For the CDR3, the DNA is TGTGCCAGTAGTTTACAGGGGGCCTATGAGCAGTTCTTC.

The CDR3: CASLWTSSYNEQFF. Written as DNA, the CDR3 is TGTGCCAGCTTGTGGACTAGCTCCTACAATGAGCAGTTCTTC. The chain links TRBV6-4 to TRBJ2-1; TRBD2 agrees at 7 bases. Germline V gene data show CDR1 as MRHNA and CDR2 as SNTAGT. CDR3 length: 14 amino acids. J gave up 0 bases and V 8 bases, and 4 bases lay outside the gene matches.

This clone was picked up a small number of times. This chain links TRBV5-4 with TRBJ2-3; 12 bases match TRBD2. The CDR3 has 17 residues. The V segment lost 2 bases and the J segment 1 base; nucleotides outside the gene matches: 5. The germline CDR1 and CDR2 sequences are SGHNT and YYREEE (reference sequence). For the CDR3, the DNA is TGTGCCAGCAGCTTCGGTTCTAGCGGGAGGGGCACAGATACGCAGTATTTT. It translates to CASSFGSSGRGTDTQYF.

The genes are TRBV5-4 and TRBJ1-2, with TRBD1 matching over 9 bases. V lost 3 bases, J lost 0 bases, and 12 bases stayed unmatched. From germline, CDR1 is SGHNT and CDR2 YYREEE (reference sequence). The CDR3 runs to 18 residues. The CDR3 DNA reads TGTGCCAGCAGCTCAATGCAAGGGACAGGGTTTCCTAACTATGGCTACACCTTC. Translating it yields CASSSMQGTGFPNYGYTF.

The chain has TRBV6-5 and TRBJ1-4, with D unresolved. The CDR3 sequence is 15 residues long. V was clipped by 3 bases and J by 7 bases, with 15 bases between them. CDR1 is MNHEY and CDR2 is SVGAGI in the germline V gene. The CDR3 sequence: CASSYNSPPGEKLFF. As DNA, the CDR3 is TGTGCCAGCAGTTATAACAGTCCCCCTGGTGAAAAACTGTTTTTT.

The chain recombines TRBV10-3 with TRBJ2-7; D gene ambiguous. V lost 5 bases and J lost 2, with 16 bases in between. This CDR3 has 15 residues. Germline CDR1 reads ENHRY; CDR2 reads SYGVKD. The CDR3, as DNA: TGTGCCATCAGTCCCCTGAGAGACAAAGCCTACGAGCAGTACTTC. It specifies CAISPLRDKAYEQYF.

J is TRBJ1-1 and V is TRBV5-4; no reliable D call. V was trimmed by 1 base and J by 1 base, leaving 11 bases between them. CDR3 length: 15 amino acids. CDR1 and CDR2 from the germline V gene are SGHNT and YYREEE (reference sequence). The CDR3 reads CASSLRRAGNTEAFF. For the CDR3, the DNA is TGTGCCAGCAGCTTGAGGCGGGCCGGGAACACTGAAGCTTTCTTT.

The chain links TRBV7-2 to TRBJ2-7, with D possibly called TRBD1 or TRBD2 (6 bases each). V was clipped by 0 bases and J by 0 bases, with 12 bases between them. The CDR3 is 16 amino acids. Looked up from germline, CDR1 is SGHTA and CDR2 is FQGNSA. The CDR3 loop reads CASSLAPGASSYEQYF. CDR3 DNA sequence: TGTGCCAGCAGCTTAGCCCCGGGGGCCAGCTCCTACGAGCAGTACTTC. The full variable domain, in which reference TRBV7-2 and TRBJ2-7 provide the parts outside the CDR3, is GAGVSQSPSNKVTEKGKDVELRCDPISGHTALYWYRQSLGQGLEFLIYFQGNSAPDKSGLPSDRFSAERTGGSVSTLTIQRTQQEDSAVYLCASSLAPGASSYEQYFGPGTRLTVT.